This T cell receptor (beta chain) was captured in a study of CD8+CD57+ T cells in acquired aplastic anemia. Study summary: CD4+ and CD8+ cells, once sorted, gave DNA averaging approximately 3.3 ug. Study-wide points: Comparison of patients with controls identified 25 to 35 shared CD8+ CDR3 sequences.

This clonotype showed up many times. The antigen remains undetermined. Patients chosen for sequencing had shown CD8+CD57+ cell expansion by flow cytometry. The study profiled TCR beta VDJ and CDR3 using genomic DNA as template. TCRdb reprocessed the reads via MiXCR and lists one record per CDR3 protein. The data contain some 200,000 distinct CDR3 sequences, around 49% of them seen just once; the ten biggest clones take up nearly 20%. Looked up from germline, CDR1 is LNHDA and CDR2 is SQIVND (reference sequence). The CDR3 contains 14 residues. V shed 4 bases and J 5 bases; nucleotides not matched to a gene: 6.

The V and J genes are TRBV19 and TRBJ2-7, with 9 bases aligning to TRBD1. This TCR was recovered from a human donor with aplastic anemia. Sequencing input: sorted CD4+, CD8+, or CD8+CD57+ T cells (not recorded which) from PBMCs. Here the CDR3 DNA reads TGTGCCAGTAGTAGTACGGGACAGGGAGACGAGCAGTACTTC. Residues: CASSSTGQGDEQYF.